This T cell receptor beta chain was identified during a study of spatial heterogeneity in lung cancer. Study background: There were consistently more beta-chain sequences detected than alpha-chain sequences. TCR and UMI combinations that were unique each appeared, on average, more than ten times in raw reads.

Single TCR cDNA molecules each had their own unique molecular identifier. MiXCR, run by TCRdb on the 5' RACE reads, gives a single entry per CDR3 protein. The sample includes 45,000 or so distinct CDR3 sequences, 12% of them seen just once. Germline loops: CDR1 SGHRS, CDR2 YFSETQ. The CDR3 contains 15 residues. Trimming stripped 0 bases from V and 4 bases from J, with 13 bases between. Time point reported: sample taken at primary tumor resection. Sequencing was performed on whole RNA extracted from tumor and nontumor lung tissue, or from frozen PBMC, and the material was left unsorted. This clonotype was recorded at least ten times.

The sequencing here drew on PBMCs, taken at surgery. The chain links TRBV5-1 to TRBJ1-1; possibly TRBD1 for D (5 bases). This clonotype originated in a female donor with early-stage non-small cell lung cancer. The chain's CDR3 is CASSLVAGRSTEAFF. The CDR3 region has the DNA TGCGCCAGCAGCTTGGTCGCGGGGCGGAGCACTGAAGCTTTCTTT. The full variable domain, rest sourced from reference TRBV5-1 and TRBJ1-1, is KAGVTQTPRYLIKTRGQQVTLSCSPISGHRSVSWYQQTPGQGLQFLFEYFSETQRNKGNFPGRFSGRQFSNSRSEMNVSTLELGDSALYLCASSLVAGRSTEAFFGQGTRLTVV.